Each of the 11 T cell receptor beta chains below was sequenced from the same sample in a study of T cells in Graves' hyperthyroidism and ophthalmopathy. Authors of the study amplified TCR beta CDR3 regions from RNA transcripts. The HTBI primer set was used in a first-round RT-PCR of the TCR CDR3. TCRdb reprocessed the multiplex PCR reads with MiXCR, giving one entry per CDR3 protein. The sample lists under 600,000 distinct CDR3 sequences, 16% occurring once. The sequencing sample was made of blood. These receptors originate from a woman aged 40-49 years with Graves' ophthalmopathy.

This clonotype appeared a few times. The chain combines TRBV5-6 with TRBJ2-3; 12 bases line up with TRBD2. Germline V gene sequence: CDR1 SGHDT, CDR2 YYEEEE. The V segment lost 4 bases and the J segment 0 bases; nucleotides outside the gene matches: 3. The CDR3 is 16 residues long. CDR3 sequence (DNA): TGTGCCAGCAGCCGACTAGCGGGAGCCAGCACAGATACGCAGTATTTT. This encodes CASSRLAGASTDTQYF.

There are many counts of this clonotype. The chain links TRBV20-1 to TRBJ2-7, with 10 positions matching TRBD2. CDR3 length: 15 amino acids. With 0 bases clipped from V and 6 bases from J, the junction kept 8 bases outside the gene matches. From germline, CDR1 is DFQATT and CDR2 SNEGSKA (reference sequence). CDR3 residues: CSARDLAGDVREQYF. The CDR3 DNA reads TGCAGTGCTAGAGATCTAGCGGGGGACGTCCGCGAGCAGTACTTC.

The chain is built from TRBV20-1 and TRBJ1-5, with 10 nucleotides matching TRBD1. The CDR3 has 16 residues. J was trimmed by 3 bases and V by 6 bases; bases with no gene match: 11. Germline CDR1 is DFQATT and CDR2 is SNEGSKA (reference sequence). Here the CDR3 DNA reads TGCAGTGCCCATCTGAAGGGACAGGGGACCAATCAGCCCCAGCATTTT. Amino acids: CSAHLKGQGTNQPQHF.

This clonotype was seen only a few times. The chain combines TRBV10-3 with TRBJ2-1; D possibly corresponds to TRBD2 (7 bases). The CDR3 consists of 13 residues. V was cut by 6 bases and J by 3 bases, with 9 bases left in between. The germline V gene has CDR1 ENHRY and CDR2 SYGVKD. The CDR3 DNA reads TGTGCCATCAGAGGGGGGGACTACAATGAGCAGTTCTTC. Protein: CAIRGGDYNEQFF.

At least ten counts were recorded for this clonotype. CDR3 sequence (DNA): TGCGCCAGCAGCTTGGTGGGCGGCACCTATACGCAGTATTTT. Amino acids: CASSLVGGTYTQYF. This chain links TRBV5-1 with TRBJ2-3; D is undetermined. Germline V CDR1 and CDR2: SGHRS, YFSETQ. Trimming left V 0 bases short and J 7 bases short, with 12 bases between. This CDR3 spans 14 amino acids.

This clonotype was seen repeatedly, ten times or more. V is TRBV5-1 and J is TRBJ2-3, with 7 bases aligning to TRBD1. V trimming: 1 base; J trimming: 3 bases; junction bases outside the gene matches: 5. CDR3 length: 15 residues. Looked up from germline, CDR1 is SGHRS and CDR2 is YFSETQ. The CDR3 bases are TGCGCCAGCAGCTTGCCTACAGGGGTAACAGATACGCAGTATTTT. Amino acid sequence: CASSLPTGVTDTQYF.

In this sample, this clonotype turned up many times. This sequence joins TRBV3-1 and TRBJ2-7, with 7 nucleotides matching TRBD2. Germline loops: CDR1 LGHDT, CDR2 YNNKEL (reference sequence). CDR3 length: 15 amino acids. V shed 1 base and J 5 bases; nucleotides not matched to a gene: 8. CDR3 loop: CASSQGWRESNEQYF. The CDR3 bases are TGTGCCAGCAGCCAAGGGTGGCGGGAGTCTAACGAGCAGTACTTC.

The sample holds many counts of this clonotype. The J gene is TRBJ2-1, the V gene TRBV27; 7 bases align to TRBD1. CDR1 is MNHEY, CDR2 SMNVEV, per germline (reference sequence). CDR3 length: 15 residues. The J segment lost 3 bases and the V segment lost 8 bases, leaving 10 bases of the junction unmatched. The CDR3 DNA follows: TGTGCCAGCGGTCCCAAGGGGGCCGGCTACAATGAGCAGTTCTTC. It specifies CASGPKGAGYNEQFF.

This clonotype was detected ten times or more. The CDR3 loop is CASSGRGNQPQHF. The CDR3 DNA reads TGTGCCAGTAGTGGAAGGGGCAATCAGCCCCAGCATTTT. V and J are TRBV19 and TRBJ1-5, with unresolved D. CDR1 and CDR2 from the germline V gene are LNHDA and SQIVND (reference sequence). CDR3 length: 13 residues. The ends were cut back, 5 bases at V and 2 bases at J, with 7 bases in the middle.

At least ten counts were recorded for this clonotype. The chain recombines TRBV2 with TRBJ2-1; 10 bases align to TRBD2. V shed 4 bases, J shed 0 bases, and the junction held 9 bases outside the gene matches. The length of the CDR3 is 18 residues. The germline CDR1 and CDR2 sequences are SNHLY and FYNNEI. This chain's CDR3 is CASSAASGSVSSYNEQFF. CDR3 nucleotide sequence: TGTGCCAGCAGTGCGGCTAGCGGGAGCGTGAGCTCCTACAATGAGCAGTTCTTC.

This clonotype was recorded many times. The CDR3 protein is CSGYPGLHTYEQYF. CDR3 coding DNA: TGCAGTGGGTACCCGGGACTGCACACCTACGAGCAGTACTTC. V gene TRBV20-1 combines with J gene TRBJ2-7; maybe TRBD2 (6 bases). Germline CDR1 and CDR2: DFQATT and SNEGSKA (reference sequence). The CDR3 loop spans 14 amino acids. V shed 7 bases and J shed 2 bases, with 18 bases lying between them.